Following are 18 T cell receptor beta chains from one sample sequenced in a study of CD8 T cells in Susac syndrome (dated by TCRdb to about 2019). Library construction relied on the immunoSEQ multiplex PCR assay. RNA was extracted with the RNeasy kit and roughly 0.45 to 1 ug was reverse transcribed using random hexamers. TCRdb trimmed the raw reads at Q25, called clones with MiXCR and kept productive beta chains. Rows matching on CDR3 protein sequence are summarized as one entry with the most common DNA and genes. Across this sample there are 150,000 to 200,000 distinct CDR3 sequences, with approximately 95% seen only once. The top ten clones comprise approximately 0.098% of the sample. The sequencing sample was made of CD4+ T cells from PBMCs. These receptor sequences come from a human donor in good health.

V gene TRBV5-1 combines with J gene TRBJ2-2; D is perhaps TRBD2 (6 bases). CDR3 length equals 15 residues. Per germline, CDR1 SGHRS and CDR2 YFSETQ. V was shortened by 4 bases and J by 4 bases, with 14 bases between the two germline ends. The CDR3 DNA is TGCGCCAGCAGCGCTCGTTGGGGAGGCACCGGGGAGCTGTTTTTT. It encodes CASSARWGGTGELFF.

Only a few counts were recorded for this clonotype. This chain joins TRBV24-1 and TRBJ2-2; 7 positions match TRBD1. V trimming: 5 bases; J trimming: 5 bases; junction bases outside the gene matches: 4. The CDR3 extends over 14 amino acids. The germline CDR1 and CDR2 sequences are KGHDR and SFDVKD. DNA for the CDR3: TGTGCCACCAGTGTCGGGACAGCTACCGGGGAGCTGTTTTTT. Translating gives CATSVGTATGELFF.

This chain uses TRBV12-3 or TRBV12-4 with TRBJ2-3, with 11 bases matching TRBD2. The J segment lost 4 bases and the V segment lost 6 bases, leaving 6 bases of the junction unmatched. The CDR3 loop spans 15 amino acids. The CDR3 coding sequence is TGTGCCAGCAGAATAGCGGGGGGGCCGTCAGATACGCAGTATTTT. It encodes CASRIAGGPSDTQYF.

This chain connects TRBV7-2 to TRBJ2-5; 7 positions agree with TRBD1. This CDR3 is 15 amino acids long. After removal of 0 bases from V and 2 bases from J, the junction contained 3 bases not matched to a gene. The germline V gene encodes CDR1 SGHTA and CDR2 FQGNSA. CDR3 in amino acids: CASSLAGTVQETQYF. CDR3 nucleotide sequence: TGTGCCAGCAGCTTAGCGGGGACAGTACAAGAGACCCAGTACTTC.

The gene calls are TRBV7-3 and TRBJ1-2; 9 bases are a match to TRBD1. Germline V gene data show CDR1 as SGHTA and CDR2 as FQGTGA. V was pared by 4 bases and J by 7 bases, with 4 bases of the junction left unmatched. The CDR3 is made up of 13 amino acids. CDR3 residues: CASSSRTGAGYTF. The CDR3 DNA follows: TGTGCCAGCAGCTCCAGGACAGGGGCTGGCTACACCTTC. The variable domain in full, completed from reference TRBV7-3 and TRBJ1-2, reads GAGVSQTPSNKVTEKGKYVELRCDPISGHTALYWYRQSLGQGPEFLIYFQGTGAADDSGLPNDRFFAVRPEGSVSTLKIQRTERGDSAVYLCASSSRTGAGYTFGSGTRLTVV.

This clonotype has a handful of counts. The chain links TRBV14 to TRBJ1-2; the D is unclear. The germline V gene has CDR1 SGHDN and CDR2 FVKESK. The length of the CDR3 is 12 residues. V dropped 1 base and J dropped 7 bases, with 7 bases sitting between them. The CDR3 is CASSQVVGGYTF. CDR3 in DNA: TGTGCCAGCAGCCAAGTAGTTGGTGGCTACACCTTC.

The V call is TRBV28, the J call TRBJ2-4; 11 bases line up with TRBD2. CDR3 length: 15 residues. V shed 6 bases, J shed 9 bases, and the junction held 10 bases outside the gene matches. Germline CDR1 and CDR2: MDHEN and SYDVKM. The CDR3 loop reads CASRTRLAGFSIQYF. Written as DNA, the CDR3 is TGTGCCAGCAGGACCAGACTAGCGGGATTTAGCATTCAGTACTTC.

The gene calls are TRBV5-6 and TRBJ2-7; TRBD1 aligns across 7 bases. Germline V gene data show CDR1 as SGHDT and CDR2 as YYEEEE. V trimming: 3 bases; J trimming: 3 bases; junction bases outside the gene matches: 3. The CDR3 has 13 amino acids. This CDR3 is CASSSTGIYEQYV. The CDR3 region has the DNA TGTGCCAGCAGCTCGACAGGGATCTACGAGCAGTACGTC.

The chain combines TRBV11-1 with TRBJ2-1, with D possibly TRBD1 on 6 matching bases. The CDR3 is 20 amino acids. Germline loops: CDR1 SGHAT, CDR2 FQDESV (reference sequence). V was shortened by 5 bases and J by 1 base, with 27 bases between the two germline ends. The DNA for the CDR3 is TGTGCCAGCAGCCTCCCCCGGGACACCATTCCCCGGGATTCCTACAATGAGCAGTTCTTC. Its translation: CASSLPRDTIPRDSYNEQFF.

The chain links TRBV7-2 to TRBJ2-3; 7 bases agree with TRBD2. Looked up from germline, CDR1 is SGHTA and CDR2 is FQGNSA. Trimming removed 5 bases from V and 2 bases from J; junction bases left unmatched: 7. This CDR3 has 15 amino acids. CDR3 nucleotide sequence: TGTGCCAGCAGCCCGCTGGGGGGGGACACAGATACGCAGTATTTT. This sequence encodes CASSPLGGDTDTQYF.

V is TRBV20-1 and J is TRBJ2-3, with 12 bases matching TRBD2. Germline V gives CDR1 DFQATT, CDR2 SNEGSKA (reference sequence). V shed 6 bases, J shed 3 bases, and the junction held 13 bases outside the gene matches. The CDR3 extends over 17 amino acids. Here the CDR3 reads CSADPWLLAGGTDTQYF. The CDR3 DNA follows: TGCAGTGCCGACCCCTGGCTACTAGCGGGGGGTACAGATACGCAGTATTTT.

This sequence joins TRBV19 and TRBJ1-1; D is possibly TRBD1 (5 bases). Germline-derived CDR1 and CDR2 are LNHDA and SQIVND (reference sequence). V lost 3 bases to trimming and J lost 2 bases, with 10 bases between them. CDR3 size: 14 residues. DNA for the CDR3: TGTGCCAGTAGTATGGCAGGGCCTAACACTGAAGCTTTCTTT. Protein product: CASSMAGPNTEAFF.

The chain carries TRBV7-2 and TRBJ1-5; the D gene is possibly TRBD1 (5 bases). Germline CDR1 reads SGHTA; CDR2 reads FQGNSA. The CDR3 is made up of 12 amino acids. V shed 11 bases and J shed 7 bases, with 15 bases lying between them. CDR3 coding DNA: TGTGCCTCCGGTGAGGGGACCCAGCCCCAGCATTTT. It codes for CASGEGTQPQHF.

CDR3 region: CASSWLWENTEAFF. The DNA for the CDR3 is TGCGCCAGCAGCTGGCTTTGGGAGAACACTGAAGCTTTCTTT. The chain has TRBV5-1 and TRBJ1-1; D unclear. V was cut by 3 bases and J by 1 base, with 10 bases left in between. Germline lookup yields CDR1 SGHRS and CDR2 YFSETQ. This CDR3 spans 14 amino acids.

CDR3 DNA: TGTGCCAGCAGTTTAATAGCGGGGGCACACGAGCAGTACTTC. This gives the protein CASSLIAGAHEQYF. The chain joins TRBV6-6 to TRBJ2-7; 9 bases match TRBD2. V lost 4 bases to trimming and J lost 5 bases; unmatched junction nucleotides: 6. The germline V gene has CDR1 MNHNY and CDR2 SVGAGI (reference sequence). CDR3 length: 14 amino acids.

The chain is built from TRBV4-2 and TRBJ1-2; D not resolved. The CDR3 totals 15 residues. The germline gives CDR1 LGHNA, CDR2 YNFKEQ. V was clipped by 1 base and J by 3 bases, with 12 bases between them. CDR3 nucleotide sequence: TGTGCCAGCAGCCAAGGGGCCCCGAAGGACTATGGCTACACCTTC. This translates into CASSQGAPKDYGYTF.

The V call is TRBV27, the J call TRBJ2-7; D is tentatively TRBD1 or TRBD2 (5 bases each). Germline CDR1 is MNHEY and CDR2 is SMNVEV (reference sequence). The CDR3 has 15 amino acids. The ends were cut back, 3 bases at V and 3 bases at J, with 15 bases in the middle. Here the CDR3 reads CASSLGPERGYEQYF. The DNA for the CDR3 is TGTGCCAGCAGTTTGGGACCAGAACGTGGCTACGAGCAGTACTTC.

The CDR3 spells CASSPQGRLIDEQFF. In DNA form, the CDR3 reads TGTGCCAGCAGTCCCCAGGGACGATTGATCGATGAGCAGTTCTTC. This rearrangement joins TRBV9 to TRBJ2-1; D is perhaps TRBD1 or TRBD2 (5 bases each). CDR1 and CDR2 from the germline V gene are SGDLS and YYNGEE. This CDR3 is built from 15 residues. Between the trimmed V and J ends, which lost 5 bases and 8 bases, there was a span of 20 bases.